This T cell receptor (beta chain) was documented in a study of blood T cell repertoires in COVID-19. Repertoires were generated with immunoSEQ multiplex PCR, while TCRdb's copy carries only in-frame clones and drops some. The sample yields 150,000 to 200,000 clones, approximately 88% seen once. CDR3 length: 15 amino acids. V was pared by 8 bases and J by 0 bases, with 13 bases between. CDR1 and CDR2 from the germline V gene are SNHLY and FYNNEI. This TCR came from a man in his sixties or seventies who had been exposed to COVID-19. Sequenced input: PBMCs or T cells enriched from blood (not recorded which). The chain recombines TRBV2 with TRBJ1-4; no clear D. CDR3 nucleotide sequence: TGTGCCAGCCTACGTCGAGCCTCAACTAATGAAAAACTGTTTTTT. The encoded protein is CASLRRASTNEKLFF.